The 21 T cell receptor beta chains reported below all come from one sample, sequenced in a study of regulatory T cells in long-lasting Graves disease. Indicated time point: newly diagnosed GD, antithyroid drugs for less than 3 months. PBMC RNA was the source of the TCR library. In building TCR beta libraries, iRepertoire HTBI primers were used together with Arm-PCR of CDR3 regions. MiXCR was run by TCRdb on the multiplex PCR reads, yielding one entry per CDR3 protein. The sample yields 420,000 or so distinct CDR3 sequences, about a sixth seen once. Separately, the same data were catalogued under a study of T cells in Graves' hyperthyroidism and ophthalmopathy.

The sample here was peripheral blood mononuclear cells (PBMCs), taken at new diagnosis, from a patient treated with antithyroid drugs. These receptors all stem from a woman between 18 and 30 years old with Graves disease.

The chain links TRBV6-1 to TRBJ1-5, with D unclear. Trimming left V 5 bases short and J 8 bases short, with 13 bases between. CDR1 is MNHNS and CDR2 is SASEGT in the germline V gene. CDR3 length: 13 amino acids. In nucleotides, the CDR3 is TGTGCCAGCAGTCACCCGGGAGCAGAGCCCCAGCATTTT. Translation gives CASSHPGAEPQHF.

As regards this clonotype: With a much larger clone just one base away, this may be a read error. The CDR3 is CASSYRDSYQPQHF. In nucleotides, the CDR3 is TGTGCCAGCAGTTACCGGGACAGTTATCAGCCCCAGCATTTT. V gene TRBV6-2 or TRBV6-3 combines with J gene TRBJ1-5; 7 bases match TRBD1. The CDR3 sequence is 14 residues long. The germline V gene has CDR1 MNHEY and CDR2 SVGEGT. Losses at the gene ends were 2 bases for V and 5 bases for J; bases not matched to a gene: 3.

This clonotype showed up many times. The chain combines TRBV27 with TRBJ1-5, with D hard to call. Germline loops: CDR1 MNHEY, CDR2 SMNVEV (reference sequence). The V end lost 2 bases, the J end lost 5 bases, and 10 bases lay between the germline ends. CDR3 length: 14 amino acids. The CDR3 nucleotides read TGTGCCAGCAGTTTAGGTGCCGCTCATCAGCCCCAGCATTTT. Its protein is CASSLGAAHQPQHF.

This clonotype was seen ten or more times. The chain links TRBV20-1 to TRBJ2-3; D gene unclear. V lost 3 bases and J lost 2, with 3 bases in between. Germline V CDR1 and CDR2: DFQATT, SNEGSKA (reference sequence). The CDR3 is made up of 11 amino acids. The CDR3 DNA is TGCAGTGCTAGGGCCACAGATACGCAGTATTTT. Protein sequence: CSARATDTQYF.

Only a few counts were recorded for this clonotype. The chain joins TRBV6-2 or TRBV6-3 to TRBJ2-3; D gene uncertain. CDR1 and CDR2 (germline): MNHEY, SVGEGT. This CDR3 spans 12 amino acids. The V gene lost 5 bases and the J gene lost 6 bases, with 9 bases spanning the gap. CDR3: CASSENWDTQYF. The CDR3 DNA is TGTGCCAGCAGTGAAAACTGGGATACGCAGTATTTT.

The table lists this clonotype with a few counts. The gene calls are TRBV6-1 and TRBJ2-2; D is ambiguous. V lost 5 bases, J lost 4 bases, and 11 bases lay in between. The germline gives CDR1 MNHNS, CDR2 SASEGT. This CDR3 comprises 14 residues. The CDR3 region has the DNA TGTGCCAGCAGTATTCGGCAGGTCACCGGGGAGCTGTTTTTT. Protein: CASSIRQVTGELFF.

This clonotype was counted ten times or more. V is TRBV20-1 and J is TRBJ1-2; D is uncertain. The V and J ends lost 3 bases and 0 bases respectively, with 5 bases between them. The CDR3 loop spans 12 amino acids. CDR1 is DFQATT and CDR2 is SNEGSKA in the germline V gene (reference sequence). The CDR3 DNA follows: TGCAGTGCTAGTACGGCTAACTATGGCTACACCTTC. Translation: CSASTANYGYTF.

The V and J genes are TRBV24-1 and TRBJ2-1; D gene uncertain. Germline assignment: CDR1 KGHDR and CDR2 SFDVKD. Trimming left V 4 bases short and J 13 bases short, with 13 bases between. This CDR3 contains 12 residues. In DNA form, the CDR3 reads TGTGCCACCAGTGAAACGGGCTTTCACCAGTTCTTC. The encoded protein is CATSETGFHQFF.

The rearrangement joins TRBV11-3 to TRBJ2-4; no firm D call. V lost 6 bases and J 4 bases, leaving 4 bases between the germline ends. This CDR3 is 11 amino acids long. Per germline, CDR1 SGHNT and CDR2 YENEEA. The CDR3 here is CASREKNIQYF. CDR3 sequence (DNA): TGTGCCAGCAGGGAGAAAAACATTCAGTACTTC.

This clonotype has only a few counts. The chain uses TRBV5-1 and TRBJ2-4; 7 bases match TRBD1. Germline V lookup: CDR1 SGHRS, CDR2 YFSETQ. The CDR3 runs 17 residues. The V gene end was trimmed by 1 base and the J gene end by 0 bases; junction bases not matched to a gene: 7. The chain's CDR3 is CASSLYQGELAKNIQYF. The CDR3, as DNA: TGCGCCAGCAGCTTGTATCAGGGGGAACTAGCCAAAAACATTCAGTACTTC.

This clonotype was seen at least ten times. V gene TRBV10-3 combines with J gene TRBJ2-7; D ambiguous. Between the trimmed V and J ends, which lost 4 bases and 0 bases, there was a span of 4 bases. This CDR3 contains 12 residues. Germline V gene sequence: CDR1 ENHRY, CDR2 SYGVKD. CDR3 protein: CAISGSSYEQYF. CDR3 nucleotides: TGTGCCATCAGTGGCAGCTCCTACGAGCAGTACTTC.

This clonotype was counted at least ten times. The gene calls are TRBV3-1 and TRBJ2-7; D is possibly TRBD1 (5 bases). CDR1 is LGHDT, CDR2 YNNKEL, per germline (reference sequence). V shed 5 bases and J shed 3 bases, with 14 bases lying between them. This CDR3 has 14 amino acids. CDR3 nucleotide sequence: TGTGCCAGCAGCGCAGGGCCTGGGCGCTACGAGCAGTACTTC. This translates into CASSAGPGRYEQYF.

V usage is TRBV6-1 and J usage is TRBJ2-1, with 7 bases identical to TRBD1. This CDR3 is 15 amino acids long. With V trimmed by 7 bases and J by 4 bases, 10 bases remained unmatched. The germline gives CDR1 MNHNS, CDR2 SASEGT. The CDR3 is CASTYTGVGYNEQFF. In DNA, the CDR3 is TGTGCCAGCACCTATACAGGGGTGGGTTACAATGAGCAGTTCTTC.

This clonotype was counted only a few times. The chain employs TRBV11-2 and TRBJ2-2; the match to TRBD2 covers 13 bases. V lost 5 bases, J lost 1 base, and 7 bases stayed unmatched. Germline CDR1 and CDR2: SGHAT and FQNNGV. The CDR3 sequence is 18 residues long. CDR3 nucleotides: TGTGCCAGCAGCCCAAGACTAGCGGGAGGTTGGAACACCGGGGAGCTGTTTTTT. Encoded protein: CASSPRLAGGWNTGELFF. Full variable domain (rest looked up from reference TRBV11-2 and TRBJ2-2): EAGVAQSPRYKIIEKRQSVAFWCNPISGHATLYWYQQILGQGPKLLIQFQNNGVVDDSQLPKDRFSAERLKGVDSTLKIQPAKLEDSAVYLCASSPRLAGGWNTGELFFGEGSRLTVL.

This clonotype was recorded at least ten times. This chain joins TRBV6-1 and TRBJ2-5; TRBD2 matches 12 bases. Germline V gene lookup returns CDR1 MNHNS and CDR2 SASEGT. CDR3 length: 15 residues. The J segment lost 2 bases and the V segment lost 3 bases, leaving 1 base of the junction unmatched. CDR3 coding DNA: TGTGCCAGCAGTGATGGACTAGCGGGACAAGAGACCCAGTACTTC. It yields the protein CASSDGLAGQETQYF.

This clonotype occurred many times. J is TRBJ1-5 and V is TRBV20-1; 7 nucleotides line up with TRBD1. Germline loops: CDR1 DFQATT, CDR2 SNEGSKA (reference sequence). J lost 8 bases, V lost 4 bases, and 8 bases had no gene match. The CDR3 covers 13 residues. Written as DNA, the CDR3 is TGCAGTGCTATAAGACAGGGTGGGGAGCCCCAGCATTTT. Translation: CSAIRQGGEPQHF.

This clonotype was seen ten or more times. The chain couples TRBV28 to TRBJ1-1, with 8 bases matching TRBD1. The CDR3 has 14 amino acids. Trimming removed 6 bases from V and 1 base from J; junction bases left unmatched: 4. CDR1 MDHEN and CDR2 SYDVKM come from the germline V gene. The CDR3 nucleotides read TGTGCCAGCAGACCGACAGGGGAGAACACTGAAGCTTTCTTT. It translates to CASRPTGENTEAFF.

This clonotype was observed a handful of times. CDR3 loop: CASSPGAIQETQYF. Written as DNA, the CDR3 is TGCGCCAGCAGCCCGGGGGCAATCCAAGAGACCCAGTACTTC. V usage is TRBV5-1 and J usage is TRBJ2-5, with D perhaps matching TRBD1 or TRBD2 (6 bases each). Germline values: CDR1 SGHRS, CDR2 YFSETQ. The CDR3 runs 14 residues. V was pared by 4 bases and J by 1 base, with 11 bases between.

This clonotype appeared many times. V gene TRBV6-5 combines with J gene TRBJ2-2; 7 bases map to TRBD1. The V and J ends lost 6 bases and 3 bases, in that order; junction bases with no gene match: 13. The CDR3 consists of 17 residues. The germline gives CDR1 MNHEY, CDR2 SVGAGI. Written as DNA, the CDR3 is TGTGCCAGCAGGTACCCAAAGACAGGGAGAGACACCGGGGAGCTGTTTTTT. It translates to CASRYPKTGRDTGELFF.

This clonotype was found many times. The V gene is TRBV5-1, the J gene TRBJ2-7; 8 bases fit TRBD2. The CDR3 loop spans 17 amino acids. Germline V gives CDR1 SGHRS, CDR2 YFSETQ. J was trimmed by 3 bases and V by 4 bases; bases with no gene match: 15. The CDR3 nucleotides are TGCGCCAGCAGCAACGAACAGGGTTCCGGGAGGGACTACGAGCAGTACTTC. This gives the protein CASSNEQGSGRDYEQYF.

The sample holds one count of this clonotype. A single base separates this from a much larger clone, so it may be a read error. The V call is TRBV9, the J call TRBJ1-1; D unclear. Germline lookup yields CDR1 SGDLS and CDR2 YYNGEE. The length of the CDR3 is 13 residues. The CDR3 loop is CAGSVAVNTEAFF. CDR3 DNA sequence: TGTGCCGGCAGCGTAGCAGTGAACACTGAAGCTTTCTTT. Full variable domain (rest looked up from reference TRBV9 and TRBJ1-1): DSGVTQTPKHLITATGQRVTLRCSPRSGDLSVYWYQQSLDQGLQFLIQYYNGEERAKGNILERFSAQQFPDLHSELNLSSLELGDSALYFCAGSVAVNTEAFFGQGTRLTVV.